This record concerns one T cell receptor beta chain sequence. Its matching antigen is unknown. The data originate from a study of CD8 T cells in Susac syndrome. Study conclusions and caveats: Clonal expansion was absent from the CD4+ T cell repertoires in Susac syndrome.

CD8+ and CD4+ T cells circulating in blood were sequenced for TCR beta. Isolation of CD8+ and CD4+ T cells was performed negatively, whereas enrichment of TEMRA cells was done by FACS. cDNA came from about 0.51 to 1 ug RNA primed by random hexamers. TCRdb called the immunoSEQ multiplex PCR reads again in MiXCR, with one record for every CDR3 protein. The repertoire holds about 140,000 distinct CDR3 sequences, around 95% seen once, with roughly 0.14% in the top ten. CDR1 and CDR2 from the germline V gene are DFQATT and SNEGSKA (reference sequence). Unmatched junction bases numbered 9, after V lost 3 bases and J lost 4 bases. The CDR3 has 15 amino acids.

Input material: CD4+ T cells from PBMCs. V is TRBV20-1 and J is TRBJ2-3, with 8 positions matching TRBD2. The receptor was isolated from a human donor with Susac syndrome. The CDR3, as DNA: TGCAGTGCTAGTATGGCGGGAGGAGCGGCAGATACGCAGTATTTT. Its protein product is CSASMAGGAADTQYF.